This is a list of T cell receptor beta chains from one sample in a study of T cell changes during pregnancy in multiple sclerosis. Assay: immunoSEQ multiplex PCR; the TCRdb copy retains only in-frame clones and omits some. This sample has under 55,000 clones, with around 90% found just once. The source material was CD4+ T cells from peripheral blood mononuclear cells, sampled after pregnancy. These receptors were collected from a female donor in good health, enrolled as a control in a pregnancy study. Each CDR3 is given with its conserved first and last residue. Clone size is stated in some rows and not others, as once, few, many or a class when expanded.

>.|TRBV7-9|TRBJ2-7
CASSSPGQGIYEQYF
>once|TRBV6-5|TRBJ2-7
CASNQGSEQYF
>.|TRBV6-6|TRBJ1-1
CASILTGPTEAFF
>.|TRBV30|TRBJ2-7
CAWTGGNSYEQYF
>.|TRBV30|TRBJ1-1
CASRQPNTEAFF
>.|TRBV28|TRBJ1-2
CASRDGGTGGYGYTF
>.|TRBV5-6|TRBJ2-7
CASSLRTGAYEQYF
>.|TRBV7-2|TRBJ2-7
CASSLGASGRGLEQYF
>.|TRBV19|TRBJ2-2
CASREGGNYGELFF
>once|TRBV28|TRBJ2-7
CASSLPPGLKPYEQYF
>.|TRBV12-5|TRBJ2-7
CASGLGGALYEQYF
>.|TRBV9|TRBJ2-1
CASSPGLINNEQFF
>.|TRBV30|TRBJ1-2
CAWSRTGEGGYTF
>.|TRBV6-6|TRBJ1-2
CASTLTGDYGYTF
>.|TRBV9|TRBJ2-2
CASSVGRVTGELFF
>.|TRBV15|TRBJ2-5
CASGPGVGETQYF
>.|TRBV14|TRBJ1-4
CASSQVTGGGTKLFF
>.|TRBV10-1|TRBJ2-1
CASRGGRGVPYNEQFF
>.|TRBV6-5|TRBJ1-2
CASSAQALAAGYTF
>.|TRBV4-2|TRBJ2-5
CASSQDFAGDQGGTQYF
>once|TRBV28|TRBJ1-1
CASSSYAPRNRVVGTEAFF
>.|TRBV7-8|TRBJ2-1
CASSRSFSGVSYNEQFF
>.|TRBV21-1|TRBJ2-7
CASSKETPSYEQYF
>.|TRBV28|TRBJ2-3
CASSLPQGSTDTQYF
>.|TRBV6-5|TRBJ2-7
CASSGGRGYEQYF
>once|TRBV27|TRBJ1-4
CASSLRQGTNEKLFF
>once|TRBV7-2|TRBJ1-2
CASSGDSYYGYTF
>.|TRBV19|TRBJ2-3
CASSIGLADTQYF
>.|TRBV6-4|TRBJ1-2
CASSVNYEGYGYTF
>.|TRBV19|TRBJ1-5
CASSINQGQPNQPQHF
>.|TRBV2|TRBJ2-3
CASSGSGTSGGATDTQYF
>.|TRBV6-5|TRBJ2-7
CASSYSRDRGYEQYF
>.|TRBV11-2|TRBJ1-3
CASSEPFTNTIYF
>.|TRBV5-1|TRBJ2-7
CASSVALAGGYEQYF
>.|TRBV25-1|TRBJ2-1
CASGLTGLDEQFF
>once|TRBV7-8|TRBJ2-7
CASSLERRTSGSHYEQYF
>once|TRBV19|TRBJ1-2
CASSYLGQGANGYTF
>.|TRBV6-5|TRBJ1-4
CASRATGGGEKLFF
>.|TRBV6-1|TRBJ1-6
CASMPGGQPPLHF
>.|TRBV5-6|TRBJ1-1
CASIRGQGFLGTEAFF
>.|TRBV5-1|TRBJ2-7
CASSNSRPGTGAYEQYF
>.|TRBV7-9|TRBJ2-1
CASSFPGVSYNEQFF
>.|TRBV13|TRBJ2-7
CASSPLASSGGSYEQYF
>.|TRBV6-5|TRBJ1-6
CASSYTGQGLTSPLHF
>few|TRBV18|TRBJ2-2
CASSPAAGVNTGELFF
>.|TRBV15|TRBJ1-2
CATRQGRGTNYGYTF
>.|TRBV10-2|TRBJ2-1
CASRNRGYEQFF
>.|TRBV6-5|TRBJ2-3
CASTSGGDTQYF